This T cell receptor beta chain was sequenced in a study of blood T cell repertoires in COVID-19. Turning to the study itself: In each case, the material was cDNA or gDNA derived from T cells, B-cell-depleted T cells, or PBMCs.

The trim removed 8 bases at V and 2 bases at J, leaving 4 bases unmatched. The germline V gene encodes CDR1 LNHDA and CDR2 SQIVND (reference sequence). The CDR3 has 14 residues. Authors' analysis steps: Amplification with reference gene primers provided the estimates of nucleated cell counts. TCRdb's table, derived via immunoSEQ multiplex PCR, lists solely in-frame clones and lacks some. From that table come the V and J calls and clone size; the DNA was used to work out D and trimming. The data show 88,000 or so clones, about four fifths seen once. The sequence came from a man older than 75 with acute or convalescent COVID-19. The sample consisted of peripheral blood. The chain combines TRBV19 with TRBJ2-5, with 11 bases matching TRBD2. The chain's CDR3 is CASSLAGGQETQYF. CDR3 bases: TGTGCCAGTTCCTTAGCGGGGGGGCAAGAGACCCAGTACTTC.